A selection of T cell receptor beta chains follows, all from one sample in a study of blood T cells in healthy people across ages. MiXCR, applied by TCRdb to the 5' RACE reads, yields one record per CDR3 protein. The sample includes 550,000 to 650,000 distinct CDR3 sequences, about 27% of them seen just once. The same data also contributed to another study, on T cells of mothers and their children.

The sample was blood. The receptor source for this set is a boy aged 2 to 10 in good health. CDR3s leave out the opening cysteine and the closing phenylalanine or tryptophan. D genes are given only for firm matches.

j_call d_call v_call cdr3_aa
TRBJ2-2 TRBD1 TRBV24-1 ATSDPGQIPGELF
TRBJ2-4 NA TRBV7-2 ASSPVGGKNIQY
TRBJ2-3 TRBD2 TRBV5-1 ASSRTSGRGADTQY
TRBJ2-7 TRBD1 TRBV5-1 ASSLDRGLYEQY
TRBJ1-3 TRBD1 TRBV7-9 ASTRTGGRNTIY
NA NA TRBV10-3 ASRTGPQSHEQF
TRBJ1-6 NA TRBV27 ASSLSIERRNSPLH
TRBJ2-5 NA TRBV12-3/TRBV12-4 ASTRRGETQY
NA TRBD1 TRBV12-3/TRBV12-4 ASSRRDRMDEQF
TRBJ2-1 TRBD2 TRBV20-1 SARESGALNNEQF
TRBJ2-6 NA TRBV6-5 ASSYEGSGANVLT
TRBJ1-2 TRBD1 TRBV30 AWSSPGGPGGYT
TRBJ2-6 TRBD1 TRBV4-2 ASSQGGQGSSGANVLT
TRBJ2-5 NA TRBV29-1 SVMEWAGRLTYEQH
TRBJ1-2 NA TRBV25-1 ASGRVRGDGYT
TRBJ2-7 NA TRBV12-3/TRBV12-4 ASSHFQDGYEQY
TRBJ1-6 NA TRBV4-3 ASSQLIPGSYNSPLH
NA NA TRBV4-1 ASSQVGRRNEQY
TRBJ2-3 TRBD1 TRBV27 VQARGTGRHTGRTDTQY
TRBJ1-1 TRBD1 TRBV7-2 ASSTIGGWNTEAF
TRBJ2-1 NA TRBV20-1 SASFFGVRLNEQF
TRBJ2-1 NA TRBV13 ASSLLVQPGRRNEQF
TRBJ2-1 TRBD2 TRBV20-1 SARGLAGHSSYNEQF
NA NA TRBV12-3/TRBV12-4 ASSFLRSRTSSYNEQF
TRBJ2-3 NA TRBV20-1 SAELSTSTDTQY
TRBJ2-5 TRBD2 TRBV2 ASSEEASGGETQY
TRBJ2-1 TRBD1 TRBV5-1 ASTSQGNEQF
TRBJ2-3 TRBD1 TRBV7-2 ASRRDRGLDTQY
NA TRBD2 TRBV12-3/TRBV12-4 ASSRGGIPYEQY
TRBJ1-1 TRBD1 TRBV29-1 SVAGQGLAEAF
TRBJ2-7 NA TRBV7-2 ASSSVGAYEQY
TRBJ1-1 NA TRBV20-1 SASWNTEAF
TRBJ1-2 TRBD1 TRBV5-4 ASNPQQGNYGYT